These 7 T cell receptor beta chains originate from one sample sequenced in a study of T cell responses to AZD1222 COVID-19 vaccine. Profiled with immunoSEQ multiplex PCR; TCRdb holds only in-frame clones, not every one. The table has about 140,000 clones, just over 90% seen once. Sequenced here: peripheral blood, sampled 28 days after the second AZD1222 dose. These TCRs come from an adult who received the AZD1222 COVID-19 vaccine.

The chain has TRBV5-1 and TRBJ1-1, with a tentative D call TRBD1 (5 bases). Germline CDR1 reads SGHRS; CDR2 reads YFSETQ. Trimming cost V 0 bases and J 3 bases, with 15 bases left between them. CDR3 size: 16 residues. The CDR3 here is CASSLAFAGRDTEAFF. The CDR3 coding sequence is TGCGCCAGCAGCTTGGCCTTTGCAGGGAGGGACACTGAAGCTTTCTTT.

The chain recombines TRBV2 with TRBJ1-2; TRBD1 is a possible D gene (6 bases). CDR3 length: 13 amino acids. Between the trimmed V and J ends, which lost 6 bases and 2 bases, there was a span of 10 bases. Germline CDR1 SNHLY, CDR2 FYNNEI. CDR3: CASRSDRNYGYTF. The DNA of the CDR3 is TGTGCCAGCAGATCAGACAGGAACTATGGCTACACCTTC.

The rearrangement links TRBV6-5 to TRBJ2-6; D is ambiguous. CDR1 is MNHEY and CDR2 is SVGAGI in the germline V gene. Trimming took off 11 bases at V and 3 bases at J, with 5 bases between the two ends. The CDR3 spans 11 residues. CDR3 DNA: TGTGCCGTCCTTGGGGCCAACGTCCTGACTTTC. This translates into CAVLGANVLTF.

CDR3 coding DNA: TGTGCCAGTAGTATGGGTGGATCCGCCACTGAAGCTTTCTTT. Translation gives CASSMGGSATEAFF. The rearrangement uses TRBV19 and TRBJ1-1; D gene ambiguous. This CDR3 has 14 residues. In germline, CDR1 is LNHDA, CDR2 SQIVND (reference sequence). The V gene lost 3 bases and the J gene lost 4 bases, with 12 bases spanning the gap.

The V and J genes are TRBV6-6 and TRBJ1-6, with a tentative D call TRBD1 (5 bases). Trimming took off 7 bases at V and 10 bases at J, with 14 bases between the two ends. The CDR3 length is 13 residues. The V gene's germline CDR1 is MNHNY and CDR2 SVGAGI (reference sequence). CDR3 loop: CASNLGEYSPLHF. CDR3 nucleotide sequence: TGTGCCAGCAATTTGGGGGAGTACTCACCCCTCCACTTT.

The chain carries TRBV4-1 and TRBJ2-7, with TRBD1 identical over 8 bases. CDR1 is MGHRA and CDR2 is YSYEKL in the germline V gene. This CDR3 comprises 16 residues. Losses at the gene ends were 4 bases for V and 4 bases for J; bases not matched to a gene: 12. The CDR3 protein is CASSLEDRGPQYEQYF. CDR3 sequence (DNA): TGCGCCAGCAGCCTAGAAGACAGGGGACCCCAATACGAGCAGTACTTC.

This chain joins TRBV10-3 and TRBJ2-7, with D uncertain. The CDR3 length is 15 residues. The germline V gene encodes CDR1 ENHRY and CDR2 SYGVKD. Trimming shortened V by 6 bases and J by 5 bases, and 20 bases separated the two germline ends. The CDR3 sequence is CAISHLDHSGDEQYF. The CDR3 DNA reads TGTGCCATCAGCCATCTCGACCACTCCGGCGACGAGCAGTACTTC.